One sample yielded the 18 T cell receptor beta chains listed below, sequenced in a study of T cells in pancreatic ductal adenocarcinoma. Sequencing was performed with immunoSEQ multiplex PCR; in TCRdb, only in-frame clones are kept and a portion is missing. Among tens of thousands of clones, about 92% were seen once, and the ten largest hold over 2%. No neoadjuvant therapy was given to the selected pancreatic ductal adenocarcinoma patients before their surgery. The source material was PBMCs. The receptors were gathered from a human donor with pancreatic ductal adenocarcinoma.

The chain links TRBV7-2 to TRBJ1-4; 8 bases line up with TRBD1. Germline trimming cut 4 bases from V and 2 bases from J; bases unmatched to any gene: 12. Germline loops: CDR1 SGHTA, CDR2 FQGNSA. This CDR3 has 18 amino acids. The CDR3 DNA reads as TGTGCCAGCAGCTCCTACAGGGGGAGTATAAGGACTAATGAAAAACTGTTTTTT. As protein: CASSSYRGSIRTNEKLFF.

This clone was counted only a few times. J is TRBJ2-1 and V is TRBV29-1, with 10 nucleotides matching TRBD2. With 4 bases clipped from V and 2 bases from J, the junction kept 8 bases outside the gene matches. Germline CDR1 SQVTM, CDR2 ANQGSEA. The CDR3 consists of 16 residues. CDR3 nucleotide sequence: TGCAGCGTTGTGGTCGGCCTAGCGGGAGCCTACAATGAGCAGTTCTTC. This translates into CSVVVGLAGAYNEQFF.

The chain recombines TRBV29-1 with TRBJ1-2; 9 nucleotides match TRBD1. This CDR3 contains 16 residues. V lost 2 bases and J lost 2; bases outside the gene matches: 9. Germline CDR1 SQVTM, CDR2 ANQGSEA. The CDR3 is CSVELRQGGSNYGYTF. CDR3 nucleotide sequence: TGCAGCGTTGAATTACGACAGGGGGGATCGAACTATGGCTACACCTTC.

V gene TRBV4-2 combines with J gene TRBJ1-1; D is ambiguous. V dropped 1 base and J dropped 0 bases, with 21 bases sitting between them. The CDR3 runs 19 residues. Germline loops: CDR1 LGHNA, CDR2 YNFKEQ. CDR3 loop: CASSQVHGGSGAMNTEAFF. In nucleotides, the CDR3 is TGTGCCAGCAGCCAAGTTCACGGCGGGTCAGGTGCTATGAACACTGAAGCTTTCTTT.

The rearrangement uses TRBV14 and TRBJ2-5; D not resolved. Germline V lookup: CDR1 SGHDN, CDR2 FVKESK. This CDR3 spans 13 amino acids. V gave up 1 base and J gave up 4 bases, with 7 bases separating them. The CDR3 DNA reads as TGTGCCAGCAGCCAAGCGATGGTAGAGACCCAGTACTTC. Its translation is CASSQAMVETQYF.

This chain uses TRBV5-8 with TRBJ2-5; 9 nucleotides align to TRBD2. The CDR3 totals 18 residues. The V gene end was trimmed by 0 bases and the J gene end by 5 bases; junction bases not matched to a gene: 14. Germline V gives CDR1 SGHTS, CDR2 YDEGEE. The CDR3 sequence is CASSLVLAGTYGVETQYF. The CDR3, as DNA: TGTGCCAGCAGCTTGGTTCTAGCGGGAACGTATGGGGTTGAGACCCAGTACTTC.

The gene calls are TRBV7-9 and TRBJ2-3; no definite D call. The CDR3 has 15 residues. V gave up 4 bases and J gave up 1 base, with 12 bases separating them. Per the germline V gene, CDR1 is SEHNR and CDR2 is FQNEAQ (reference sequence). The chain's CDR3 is CASSSGGGGTDTQYF. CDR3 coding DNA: TGTGCCAGCAGCTCCGGTGGTGGGGGCACAGATACGCAGTATTTT.

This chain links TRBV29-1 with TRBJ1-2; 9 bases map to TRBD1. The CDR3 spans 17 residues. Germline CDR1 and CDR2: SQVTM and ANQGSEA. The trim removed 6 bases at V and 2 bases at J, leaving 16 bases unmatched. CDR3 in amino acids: CSVARDRGIRANYGYTF. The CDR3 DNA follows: TGCAGCGTGGCAAGAGACAGGGGGATTCGAGCGAACTATGGCTACACCTTC.

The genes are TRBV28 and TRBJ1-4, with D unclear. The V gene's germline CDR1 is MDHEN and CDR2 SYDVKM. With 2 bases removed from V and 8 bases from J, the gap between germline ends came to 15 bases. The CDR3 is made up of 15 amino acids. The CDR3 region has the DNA TGTGCCAGCAGTTTAAGCGGCGCCGGACTAGAAAAACTGTTTTTT. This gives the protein CASSLSGAGLEKLFF.

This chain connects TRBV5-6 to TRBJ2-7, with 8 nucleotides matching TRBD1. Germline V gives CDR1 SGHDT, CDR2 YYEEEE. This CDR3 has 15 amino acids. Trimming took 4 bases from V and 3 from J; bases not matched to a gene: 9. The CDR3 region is CASSIGQGFIYEQYF. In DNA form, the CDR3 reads TGTGCCAGCAGCATAGGACAGGGATTTATCTACGAGCAGTACTTC.

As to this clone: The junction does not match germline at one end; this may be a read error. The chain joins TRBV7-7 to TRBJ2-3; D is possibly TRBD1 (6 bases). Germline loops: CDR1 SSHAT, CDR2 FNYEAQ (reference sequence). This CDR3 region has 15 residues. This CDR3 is CASSEGTSSTDTQYF. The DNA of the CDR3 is TGTGCTAGCAGCGAAGGGACATCTAGCACAGATACGCAGTATTTT.

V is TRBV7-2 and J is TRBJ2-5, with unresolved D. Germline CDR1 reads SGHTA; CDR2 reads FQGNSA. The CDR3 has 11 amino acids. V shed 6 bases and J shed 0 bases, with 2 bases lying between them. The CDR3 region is CASSDQETQYF. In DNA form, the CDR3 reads TGTGCCAGCAGTGACCAAGAGACCCAGTACTTC.

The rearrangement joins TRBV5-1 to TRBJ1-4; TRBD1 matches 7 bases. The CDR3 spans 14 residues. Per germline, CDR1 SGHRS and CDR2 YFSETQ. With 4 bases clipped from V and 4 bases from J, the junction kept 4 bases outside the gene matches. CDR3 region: CASSRGTVNEKLFF. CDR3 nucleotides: TGCGCCAGCAGCCGTGGGACAGTTAATGAAAAACTGTTTTTT. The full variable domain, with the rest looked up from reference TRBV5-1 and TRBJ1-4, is KAGVTQTPRYLIKTRGQQVTLSCSPISGHRSVSWYQQTPGQGLQFLFEYFSETQRNKGNFPGRFSGRQFSNSRSEMNVSTLELGDSALYLCASSRGTVNEKLFFGSGTQLSVL.

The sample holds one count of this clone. CDR3 residues: CASSPLLRQGGDYGYTF. The DNA of the CDR3 is TGTGCCAGCAGCCCCCTCCTCCGACAGGGTGGAGACTATGGCTACACCTTC. The gene calls are TRBV7-2 and TRBJ1-2, with TRBD1 matching 7 bases. Germline V CDR1 and CDR2: SGHTA, FQGNSA. The J segment lost 3 bases and the V segment lost 5 bases, leaving 15 bases of the junction unmatched. CDR3 length: 17 amino acids.

In nucleotides, the CDR3 is TGCGCCAGCAGCGTAGGGAGGGTAAATGAAAAACTGTTTTTT. Its protein product is CASSVGRVNEKLFF. The chain has TRBV5-1 and TRBJ1-4, with no clear D. The CDR3 has 14 amino acids. Trimming pared 4 bases from V and 5 bases from J, leaving 12 bases between. The germline V gene has CDR1 SGHRS and CDR2 YFSETQ.

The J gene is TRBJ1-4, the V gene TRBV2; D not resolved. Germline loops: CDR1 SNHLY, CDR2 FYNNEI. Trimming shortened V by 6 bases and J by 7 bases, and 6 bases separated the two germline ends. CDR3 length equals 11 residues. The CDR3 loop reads CASRAAEKLFF. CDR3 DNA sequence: TGTGCCAGCAGAGCGGCTGAAAAACTGTTTTTT.

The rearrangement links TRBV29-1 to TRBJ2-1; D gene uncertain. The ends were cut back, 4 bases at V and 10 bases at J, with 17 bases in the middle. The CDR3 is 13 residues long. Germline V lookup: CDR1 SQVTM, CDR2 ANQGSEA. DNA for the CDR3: TGCAGCGTTGGGTCATCAACGAACGGGGAGCAGTTCTTC. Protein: CSVGSSTNGEQFF.

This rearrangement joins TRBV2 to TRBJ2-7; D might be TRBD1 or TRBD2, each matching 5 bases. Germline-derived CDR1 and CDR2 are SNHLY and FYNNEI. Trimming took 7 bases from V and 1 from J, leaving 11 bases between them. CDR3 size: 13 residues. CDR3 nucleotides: TGTGCCAGCAAGGGGACCCTTTCCTACGAGCAGTACTTC. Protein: CASKGTLSYEQYF.